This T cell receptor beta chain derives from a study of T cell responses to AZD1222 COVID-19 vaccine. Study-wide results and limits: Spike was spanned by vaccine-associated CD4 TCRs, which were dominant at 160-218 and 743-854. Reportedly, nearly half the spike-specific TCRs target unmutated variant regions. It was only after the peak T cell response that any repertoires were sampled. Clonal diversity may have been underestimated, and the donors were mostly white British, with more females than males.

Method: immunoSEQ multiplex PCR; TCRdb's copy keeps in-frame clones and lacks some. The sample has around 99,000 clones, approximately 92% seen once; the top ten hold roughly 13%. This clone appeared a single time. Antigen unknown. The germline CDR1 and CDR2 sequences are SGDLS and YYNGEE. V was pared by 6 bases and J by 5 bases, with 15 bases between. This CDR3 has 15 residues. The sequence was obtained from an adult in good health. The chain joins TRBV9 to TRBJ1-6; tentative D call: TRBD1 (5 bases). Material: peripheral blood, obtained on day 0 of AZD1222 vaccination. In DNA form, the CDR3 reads TGTGCCAGCACCCAAGGGACCTTGGATAATTCACCCCTCCACTTT. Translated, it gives CASTQGTLDNSPLHF.